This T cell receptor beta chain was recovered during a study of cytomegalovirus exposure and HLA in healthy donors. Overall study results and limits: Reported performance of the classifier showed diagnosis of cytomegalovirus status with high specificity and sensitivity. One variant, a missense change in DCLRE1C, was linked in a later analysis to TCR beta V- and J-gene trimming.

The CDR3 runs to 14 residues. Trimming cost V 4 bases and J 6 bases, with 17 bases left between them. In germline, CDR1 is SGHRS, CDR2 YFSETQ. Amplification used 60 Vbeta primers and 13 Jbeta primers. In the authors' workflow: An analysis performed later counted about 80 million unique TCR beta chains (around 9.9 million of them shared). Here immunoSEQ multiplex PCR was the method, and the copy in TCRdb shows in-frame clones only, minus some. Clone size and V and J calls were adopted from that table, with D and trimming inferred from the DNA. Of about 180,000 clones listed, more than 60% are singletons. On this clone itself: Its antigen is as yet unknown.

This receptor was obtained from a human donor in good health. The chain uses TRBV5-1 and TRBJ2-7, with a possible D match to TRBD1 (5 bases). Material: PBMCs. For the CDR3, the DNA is TGCGCCAGCAGCATGCTGACACAGGCGAGCGAGCAGTACTTC. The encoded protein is CASSMLTQASEQYF.